A selection of T cell receptor beta chains follows, all from one sample in a study of control samples from healthy donors and cancer patients. Libraries were prepared by immunoSEQ multiplex PCR; TCRdb keeps only in-frame clonotypes and omits some of them. The sample contains 200,000 to 250,000 clones, around 94% of which appear only once. The specimen sequenced was blood. The receptor source for this set is a man aged 45-65 years in good health. CDR3s include the opening cysteine and the closing phenylalanine or tryptophan. Fields, in order: clone size, D gene, V gene, J gene, CDR3 protein, CDR3 DNA. A D gene is named only where the DNA matches it firmly. A row's size may be missing; if present it is once, few, many or a size class.

.	.	TRBV20-1	TRBJ1-5	CSASKDSNQPQHF	TGCAGTGCTAGTAAAGATAGCAATCAGCCCCAGCATTTT
.	.	TRBV5-5	TRBJ1-1	CASSLEVNTEAFF	TGTGCCAGCAGCCTGGAAGTGAACACTGAAGCTTTCTTT
.	.	TRBV19	TRBJ1-2	CASSIRPNYGYTF	TGTGCCAGTAGTATCCGACCGAACTATGGCTACACCTTC
.	TRBD1	TRBV10-3	TRBJ2-1	CAISESLGTAYNEQFF	TGTGCCATCAGTGAGTCCTTGGGGACAGCCTACAATGAGCAGTTCTTC
few	.	TRBV7-2	TRBJ2-1	CASSLLGGRGYNEQFF	TGTGCCAGCAGCTTATTAGGGGGAAGGGGGTACAATGAGCAGTTCTTC
.	TRBD1	TRBV6-5	TRBJ1-2	CASSYHDRGRGYTF	TGTGCCAGCAGTTACCACGACAGGGGAAGAGGCTACACCTTC
.	TRBD1	TRBV19	TRBJ1-5	CASTAQGLGNQPQHF	TGTGCCAGTACCGCACAGGGGTTAGGCAATCAGCCCCAGCATTTT
.	.	TRBV30	TRBJ2-1	CAWSLGPTGDEQFF	TGTGCCTGGAGTTTGGGGCCTACCGGGGATGAGCAGTTCTTC
once	.	TRBV2	TRBJ1-3	CASNRANSGNTIYF	TGTGCCAGCAACCGGGCCAACTCTGGAAACACCATATATTTT
.	.	TRBV5-4	TRBJ2-7	CASSRRVTYPYEQYF	TGTGCCAGCAGCCGGAGAGTGACTTATCCCTACGAGCAGTACTTC
.	.	TRBV3-1/TRBV3-2	TRBJ1-1	CASRADPNYTEAFF	TGTGCCAGCAGGGCGGATCCCAACTACACTGAAGCTTTCTTT
.	.	TRBV6-6	TRBJ1-2	CASTRLDYGYTF	TGTGCCAGCACGCGGCTCGACTATGGCTACACCTTC
.	.	TRBV5-4	TRBJ2-3	CASSKLLVLGTDTQYF	TGTGCCAGCAGCAAACTACTAGTCTTGGGCACAGATACGCAGTATTTT